A selection of T cell receptor beta chains follows, all from one sample in a study of cytomegalovirus exposure and HLA in healthy donors. Libraries were prepared by immunoSEQ multiplex PCR; TCRdb keeps only in-frame clonotypes and omits some of them. The data show about 150,000 clones, around 82% seen once. Sequenced material: PBMCs. The receptors stem from a woman aged 50 to 60 in good health and CMV-seropositive. Both conserved end residues are part of each CDR3. D genes are given only for firm matches. A clone size is listed for some rows: how often the clone was seen (once, few, many), or a class if it is expanded.

d_call j_call v_call clone_size cdr3_aa cdr3_nt
. TRBJ2-2 TRBV9 . CASSGGGQFFTGELFF TGTGCCAGCAGCGGAGGCGGTCAGTTTTTTACCGGGGAGCTGTTTTTT
. TRBJ2-7 TRBV7-9 . CASSSSGGSYEQYF TGTGCCAGCAGCTCATCAGGGGGGAGCTACGAGCAGTACTTC
. TRBJ2-1 TRBV6-5 . CASSYTDEPNEQFF TGTGCCAGCAGTTACACAGACGAGCCCAATGAGCAGTTCTTC
TRBD1 TRBJ2-7 TRBV4-3 . CASSQDRTGGPLNEQYF TGCGCCAGCAGCCAAGATAGGACAGGGGGCCCTCTAAACGAGCAGTACTTC
. TRBJ2-2 TRBV18 . CASSPGQGSTGELFF TGTGCCAGCTCACCTGGCCAGGGGAGCACCGGGGAGCTGTTTTTT
TRBD1 TRBJ1-5 TRBV2 . CASSGTGTQPQHF TGTGCCAGCAGTGGGACAGGGACGCAGCCCCAGCATTTT
TRBD2 TRBJ2-1 TRBV4-3 . CASSQDHREDEQFF TGCGCCAGCAGCCAGGACCATCGGGAGGATGAGCAGTTCTTC
TRBD1 TRBJ1-2 TRBV6-6 . CASKTDRDGYTF TGTGCCAGCAAAACCGACAGGGACGGCTACACCTTC
. TRBJ1-3 TRBV2 . CASSEQGSSGNTIYF TGTGCCAGCAGTGAACAGGGCAGCTCTGGAAACACCATATATTTT
TRBD2 TRBJ2-1 TRBV2 . CASSEIASGTEQFF TGTGCCAGCAGTGAAATTGCTAGCGGTACTGAGCAGTTCTTC
TRBD2 TRBJ2-5 TRBV4-2 . CASSKEASGGGFQETQYF TGTGCCAGCAGCAAAGAGGCTAGCGGGGGGGGGTTCCAAGAGACCCAGTACTTC
TRBD2 TRBJ2-2 TRBV27 . CASSPLAVRTTGELFF TGTGCCAGCAGTCCGCTAGCGGTACGGACTACCGGGGAGCTGTTTTTT
TRBD1 TRBJ1-5 TRBV27 . CASSPDRGGQPQHF TGTGCCAGCAGTCCGGACAGGGGGGGCCAGCCCCAGCATTTT
. TRBJ2-7 TRBV28 . CASRPGTNGRNEQYF TGTGCCAGCAGACCCGGGACAAATGGTAGGAACGAGCAGTACTTC
. TRBJ1-6 TRBV27 . CASSRVGSYNSPLHF TGTGCCAGCAGCCGGGTTGGCTCCTATAATTCACCCCTCCACTTT
TRBD1 TRBJ2-7 TRBV7-2 . CASSPGTVYEQYF TGTGCCAGCAGCCCCGGGACAGTCTACGAGCAGTACTTC
TRBD1 TRBJ1-1 TRBV5-6 . CASSPGTVNTEAFF TGTGCCAGCAGCCCCGGGACAGTGAACACTGAAGCTTTCTTT
. TRBJ1-2 TRBV28 . CASHTPGRGYGYTF TGTGCCAGCCATACTCCGGGCAGGGGCTATGGCTACACCTTC
TRBD1 TRBJ1-6 TRBV5-1 . CASSWSGGNSPLHF TGCGCCAGCAGCTGGTCAGGGGGGAATTCACCCCTCCACTTT
. TRBJ1-6 TRBV23-1 few CASNSRVRGNSPLHF TGCGCCAGCAACTCCCGAGTTCGAGGAAACTCACCCCTCCACTTT
. TRBJ2-2 TRBV5-1 . CASTIQGNTGELFF TGCGCCAGCACGATACAGGGGAACACCGGGGAGCTGTTTTTT
. TRBJ2-5 TRBV5-6 . CASSPGPRAQVETQYF TGTGCCAGCAGCCCCGGGCCGCGAGCACAGGTTGAGACCCAGTACTTC
. TRBJ1-5 TRBV2 . CASSEGWGLGNQPQHF TGTGCCAGCAGTGAAGGGTGGGGGCTCGGCAATCAGCCCCAGCATTTT
TRBD2 TRBJ2-1 TRBV9 . CASSMGLAGRTYNEQFF TGTGCCAGCAGCATGGGACTAGCGGGGCGAACCTACAATGAGCAGTTCTTC
. TRBJ2-4 TRBV7-8 once CASTPGFLAKNIQYF TGTGCCAGCACCCCAGGCTTCCTAGCCAAAAACATTCAGTACTTC
. TRBJ1-4 TRBV7-9 . CASSLGAGDEKLFF TGTGCCAGCAGCTTAGGGGCAGGGGATGAAAAACTGTTTTTT
TRBD1 TRBJ1-2 TRBV6-5 . CASSLGSGTDYGYTF TGTGCCAGCAGCCTAGGATCCGGGACAGACTATGGCTACACCTTC